This T cell receptor (beta chain) was profiled in a study of OX40 agonist ivuxolimab in advanced cancers. Data came from immunoSEQ multiplex PCR; TCRdb stores just in-frame clones and leaves some out. The sample holds 78,000 or so clones, 88% seen once. The CDR3 is 15 amino acids. The chain joins TRBV21-1 to TRBJ2-2; the tabulated D call, TRBD1, remains unverified against the DNA. TRBV21-1 is marked as a pseudogene. The sample here was CD4+ or CD8+ T cells sorted from blood, taken in a trial of the OX40 agonist ivuxolimab. This TCR came from an adult with an advanced solid tumor such as melanoma, head and neck, liver or kidney cancer. CDR3 sequence: CASTGQGQNTGELFF. The DNA for the CDR3 is TGTGCCAGCACGGGGCAGGGACAGAACACCGGGGAGCTGTTTTTT.